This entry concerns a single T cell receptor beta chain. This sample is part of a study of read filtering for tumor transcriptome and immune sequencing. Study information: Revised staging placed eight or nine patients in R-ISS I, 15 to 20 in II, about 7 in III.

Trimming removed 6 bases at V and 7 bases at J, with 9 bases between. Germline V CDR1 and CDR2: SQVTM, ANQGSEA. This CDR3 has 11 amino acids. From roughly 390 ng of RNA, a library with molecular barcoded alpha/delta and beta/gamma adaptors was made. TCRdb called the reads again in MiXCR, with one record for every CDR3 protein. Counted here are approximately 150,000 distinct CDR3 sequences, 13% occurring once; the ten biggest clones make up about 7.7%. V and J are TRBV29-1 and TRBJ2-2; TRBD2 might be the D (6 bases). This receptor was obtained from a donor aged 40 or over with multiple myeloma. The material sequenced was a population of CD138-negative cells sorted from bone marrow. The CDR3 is CSVISGGELFF. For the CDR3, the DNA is TGCAGCGTGATTAGCGGCGGGGAGCTGTTTTTT.